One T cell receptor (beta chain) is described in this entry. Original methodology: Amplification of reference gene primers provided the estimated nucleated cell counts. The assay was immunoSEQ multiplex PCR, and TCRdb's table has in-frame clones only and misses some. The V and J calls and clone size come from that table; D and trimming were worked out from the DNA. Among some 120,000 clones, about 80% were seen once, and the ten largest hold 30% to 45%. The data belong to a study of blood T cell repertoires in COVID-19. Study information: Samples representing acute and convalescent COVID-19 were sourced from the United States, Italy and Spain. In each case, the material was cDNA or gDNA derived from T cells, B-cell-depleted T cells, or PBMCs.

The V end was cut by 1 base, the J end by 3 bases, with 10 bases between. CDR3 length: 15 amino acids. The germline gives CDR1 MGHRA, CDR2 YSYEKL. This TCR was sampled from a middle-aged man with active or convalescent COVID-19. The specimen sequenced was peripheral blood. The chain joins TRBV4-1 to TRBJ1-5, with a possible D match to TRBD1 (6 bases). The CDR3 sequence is CASSQGNRDNQPQHF. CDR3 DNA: TGCGCCAGCAGCCAAGGTAACAGGGACAATCAGCCCCAGCATTTT.